This TCR beta chain was captured in a study of blood T cell repertoires in COVID-19. Study-level background: Samples of COVID-19 (acute and convalescent) were obtained from the United States, Italy and Spain.

CDR3 length: 14 amino acids. In germline, CDR1 is SEHNR, CDR2 FQNEAQ (reference sequence). Trimming stripped 7 bases from V and 5 bases from J, with 17 bases between. Sequencing used immunoSEQ multiplex PCR; TCRdb keeps in-frame clones, though not all of them. This table has a few hundred thousand clones, roughly nine tenths appearing once. Participants' own reports of clinical history determined their cohort assignment. The TCR originated in a human donor in a cohort exposed to, infected with or recovered from COVID-19 (not recorded which). The donor label of this sample is uncertain. Sequencing was done on a sample of PBMCs or T cells enriched from blood (not recorded which). The chain employs TRBV7-9 and TRBJ1-1; D might be TRBD1 (6 bases). For the CDR3, the DNA is TGTGCCAGCACCGAACAGGGTTTCGGAACTGAAGCTTTCTTT. Its protein product is CASTEQGFGTEAFF.